This TCR beta chain is from a study of T cells after yellow fever vaccination. Between the trimmed V and J ends, which lost 0 bases and 2 bases, there was a span of 12 bases. The CDR3 runs to 16 residues. Per germline, CDR1 MNHEY and CDR2 SVGAGI. TCRdb reanalysed the 5' RACE reads using MiXCR and keeps one entry per CDR3 protein. The sample holds 450,000 to 600,000 distinct CDR3 sequences; around 16% are singletons and the top ten take roughly 17%. The sample here was PBMCs, taken around 5 days after the first yellow fever vaccination. This rearrangement joins TRBV6-5 to TRBJ2-3; the D is unclear. The source of this sequence is a man younger than 35 who received the YFV17D yellow fever vaccine. The CDR3 protein is CASSYSGYPPTDTQYF. The CDR3 nucleotides are TGTGCCAGCAGTTACTCAGGGTACCCCCCCACAGATACGCAGTATTTT.